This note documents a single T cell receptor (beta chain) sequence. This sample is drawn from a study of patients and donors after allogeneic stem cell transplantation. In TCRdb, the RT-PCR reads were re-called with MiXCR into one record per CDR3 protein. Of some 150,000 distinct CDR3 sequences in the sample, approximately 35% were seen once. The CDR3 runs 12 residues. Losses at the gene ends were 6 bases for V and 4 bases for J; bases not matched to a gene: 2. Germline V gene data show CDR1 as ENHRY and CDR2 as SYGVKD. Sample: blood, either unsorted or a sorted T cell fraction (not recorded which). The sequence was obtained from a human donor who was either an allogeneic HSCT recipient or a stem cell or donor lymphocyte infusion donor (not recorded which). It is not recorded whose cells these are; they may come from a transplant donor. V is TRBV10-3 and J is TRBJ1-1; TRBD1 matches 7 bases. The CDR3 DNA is TGTGCCATCAGGAACAGGGGCACTGAAGCTTTCTTT. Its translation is CAIRNRGTEAFF.